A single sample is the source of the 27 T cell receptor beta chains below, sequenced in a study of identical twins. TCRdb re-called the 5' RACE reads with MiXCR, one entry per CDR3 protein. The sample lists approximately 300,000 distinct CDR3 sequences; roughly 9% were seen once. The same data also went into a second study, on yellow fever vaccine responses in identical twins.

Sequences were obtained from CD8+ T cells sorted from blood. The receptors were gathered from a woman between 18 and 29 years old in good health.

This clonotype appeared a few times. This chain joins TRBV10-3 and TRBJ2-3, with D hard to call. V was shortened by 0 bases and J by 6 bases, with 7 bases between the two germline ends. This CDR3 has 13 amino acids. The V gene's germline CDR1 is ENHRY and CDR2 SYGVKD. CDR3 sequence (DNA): TGTGCCATCAGTGAGTCGTCGAGTGATACGCAGTATTTT. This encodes CAISESSSDTQYF.

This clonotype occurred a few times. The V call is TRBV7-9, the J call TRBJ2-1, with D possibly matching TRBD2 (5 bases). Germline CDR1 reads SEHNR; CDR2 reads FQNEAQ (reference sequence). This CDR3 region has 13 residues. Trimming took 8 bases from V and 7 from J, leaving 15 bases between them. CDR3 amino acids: CASLLGIVNEQFF. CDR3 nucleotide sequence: TGTGCCAGCTTACTAGGGATCGTTAATGAGCAGTTCTTC.

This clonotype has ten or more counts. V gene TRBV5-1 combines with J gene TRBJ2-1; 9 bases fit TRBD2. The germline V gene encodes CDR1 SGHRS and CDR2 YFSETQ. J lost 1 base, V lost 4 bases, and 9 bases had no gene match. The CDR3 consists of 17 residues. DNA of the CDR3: TGCGCCAGCAGCACCCTTTTCCTAGCGGGGTCCTACAATGAGCAGTTCTTC. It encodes CASSTLFLAGSYNEQFF.

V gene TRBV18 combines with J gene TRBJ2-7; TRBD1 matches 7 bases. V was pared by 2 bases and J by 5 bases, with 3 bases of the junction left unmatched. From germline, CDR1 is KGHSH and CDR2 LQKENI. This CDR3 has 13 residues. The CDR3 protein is CASSPATGNEQYF. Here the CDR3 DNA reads TGTGCCAGCTCACCAGCGACAGGGAACGAGCAGTACTTC.

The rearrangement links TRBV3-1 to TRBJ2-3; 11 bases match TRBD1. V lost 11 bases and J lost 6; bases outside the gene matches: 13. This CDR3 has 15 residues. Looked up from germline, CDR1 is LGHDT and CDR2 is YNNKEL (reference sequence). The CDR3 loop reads CACTLGQGARDTQYF. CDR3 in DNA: TGTGCCTGCACCCTCGGACAGGGGGCGAGGGATACGCAGTATTTT.

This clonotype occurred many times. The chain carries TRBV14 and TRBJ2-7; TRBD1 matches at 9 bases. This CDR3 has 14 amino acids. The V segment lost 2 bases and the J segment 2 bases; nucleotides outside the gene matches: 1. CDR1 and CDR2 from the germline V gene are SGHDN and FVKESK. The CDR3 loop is CASSQRTGAYEQYF. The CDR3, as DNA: TGTGCCAGCAGCCAACGGACAGGGGCCTACGAGCAGTACTTC. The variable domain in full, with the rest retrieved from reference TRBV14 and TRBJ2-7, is EAGVTQFPSHSVIEKGQTVTLRCDPISGHDNLYWYRRVMGKEIKFLLHFVKESKQDESGMPNNRFLAERTGGTYSTLKVQPAELEDSGVYFCASSQRTGAYEQYFGPGTRLTVT.

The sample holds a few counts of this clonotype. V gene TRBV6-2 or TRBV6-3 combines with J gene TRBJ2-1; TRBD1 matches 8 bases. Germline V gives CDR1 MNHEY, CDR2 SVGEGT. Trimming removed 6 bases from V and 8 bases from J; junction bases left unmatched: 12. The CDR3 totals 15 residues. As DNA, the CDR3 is TGTGCCAGCAGGCCCGGGACAGGTCTGGTCGATGAGCAGTTCTTC. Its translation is CASRPGTGLVDEQFF.

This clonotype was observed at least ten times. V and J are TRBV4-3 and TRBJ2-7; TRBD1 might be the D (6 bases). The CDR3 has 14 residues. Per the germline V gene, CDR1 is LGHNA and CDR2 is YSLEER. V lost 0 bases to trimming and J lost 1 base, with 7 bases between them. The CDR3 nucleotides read TGCGCCAGCAGCCAAGACCAGGGGTCCTACGAGCAGTACTTC. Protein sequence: CASSQDQGSYEQYF.

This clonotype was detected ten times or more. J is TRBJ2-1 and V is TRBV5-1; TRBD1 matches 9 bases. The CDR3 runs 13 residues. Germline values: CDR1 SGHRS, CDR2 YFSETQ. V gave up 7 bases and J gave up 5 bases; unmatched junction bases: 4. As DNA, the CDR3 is TGCGCCAGCGGGACAGGGATTAACAATGAGCAGTTCTTC. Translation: CASGTGINNEQFF.

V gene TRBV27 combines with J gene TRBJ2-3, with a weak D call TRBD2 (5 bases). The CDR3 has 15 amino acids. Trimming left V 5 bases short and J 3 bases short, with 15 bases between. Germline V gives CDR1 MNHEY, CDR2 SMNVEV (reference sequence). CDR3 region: CASSRGPQVTDTQYF. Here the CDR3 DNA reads TGTGCCAGCAGTCGAGGGCCGCAAGTAACAGATACGCAGTATTTT.

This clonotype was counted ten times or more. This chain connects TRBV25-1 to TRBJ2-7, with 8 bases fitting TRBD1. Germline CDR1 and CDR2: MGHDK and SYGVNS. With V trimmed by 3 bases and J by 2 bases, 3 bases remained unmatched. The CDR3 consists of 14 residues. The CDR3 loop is CASSEQGAPYEQYF. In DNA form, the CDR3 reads TGTGCCAGCAGTGAGCAGGGGGCCCCCTACGAGCAGTACTTC.

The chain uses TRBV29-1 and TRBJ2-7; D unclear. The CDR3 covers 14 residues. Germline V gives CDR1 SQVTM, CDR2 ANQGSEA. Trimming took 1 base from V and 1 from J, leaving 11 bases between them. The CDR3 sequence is CSVEGSDGSYEQYF. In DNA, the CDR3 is TGCAGCGTTGAAGGAAGTGACGGATCCTACGAGCAGTACTTC.

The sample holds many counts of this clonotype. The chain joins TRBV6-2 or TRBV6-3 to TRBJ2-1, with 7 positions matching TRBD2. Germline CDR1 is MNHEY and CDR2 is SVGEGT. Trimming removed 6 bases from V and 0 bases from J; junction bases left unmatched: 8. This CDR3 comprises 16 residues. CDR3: CASSGGTESSYNEQFF. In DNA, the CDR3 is TGTGCCAGCAGCGGGGGGACGGAGAGCTCCTACAATGAGCAGTTCTTC.

CDR3 sequence (DNA): TGTGCCAGCAGTTTCGCGCGGGACCTCCCCAATCAGCCCCAGCATTTT. This encodes CASSFARDLPNQPQHF. This rearrangement joins TRBV27 to TRBJ1-5, with D tentatively TRBD1 (5 bases). The V end was cut by 3 bases, the J end by 3 bases, with 15 bases between. The CDR3 has 16 amino acids. Germline V gene data show CDR1 as MNHEY and CDR2 as SMNVEV (reference sequence).

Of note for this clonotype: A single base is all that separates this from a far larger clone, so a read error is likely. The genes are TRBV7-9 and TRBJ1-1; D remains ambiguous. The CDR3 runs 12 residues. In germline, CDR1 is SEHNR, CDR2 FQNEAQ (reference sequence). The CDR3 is CTSSPGNTEAFF. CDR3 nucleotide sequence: TGTACCAGCAGCCCAGGGAACACTGAAGCTTTCTTT.

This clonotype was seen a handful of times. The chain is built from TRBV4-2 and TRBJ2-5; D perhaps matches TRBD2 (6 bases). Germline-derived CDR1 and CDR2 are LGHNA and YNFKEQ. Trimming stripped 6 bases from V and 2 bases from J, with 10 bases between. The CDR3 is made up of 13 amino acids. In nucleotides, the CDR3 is TGTGCCAGCAGAGGGGACTTACAAGAGACCCAGTACTTC. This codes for CASRGDLQETQYF.

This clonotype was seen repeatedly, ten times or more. The chain's CDR3 is CASSFGDRAFRAFF. CDR3 in DNA: TGTGCCAGCAGCTTTGGTGACAGGGCCTTCCGCGCTTTCTTT. This sequence joins TRBV7-9 and TRBJ1-1; 7 bases line up with TRBD1. CDR3 length equals 14 residues. Trimming took 3 bases from V and 11 from J; bases not matched to a gene: 12. Germline V gene lookup returns CDR1 SEHNR and CDR2 FQNEAQ (reference sequence).

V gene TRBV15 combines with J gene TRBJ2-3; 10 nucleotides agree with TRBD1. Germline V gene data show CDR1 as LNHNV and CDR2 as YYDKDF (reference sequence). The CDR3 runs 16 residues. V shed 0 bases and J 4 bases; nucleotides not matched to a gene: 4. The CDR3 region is CATSRDRQGASDTQYF. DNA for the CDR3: TGTGCCACCAGCAGAGATCGACAGGGGGCCTCAGATACGCAGTATTTT.

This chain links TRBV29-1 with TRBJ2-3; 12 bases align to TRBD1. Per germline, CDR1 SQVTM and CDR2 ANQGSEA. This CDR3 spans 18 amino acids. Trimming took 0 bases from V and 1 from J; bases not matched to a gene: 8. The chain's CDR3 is CSVEDWGQGAEGTDTQYF. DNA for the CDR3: TGCAGCGTTGAAGATTGGGGACAGGGGGCTGAGGGCACAGATACGCAGTATTTT.

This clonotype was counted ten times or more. The chain's CDR3 is CASSHWDTQYF. In DNA, the CDR3 is TGCGCCAGCAGCCATTGGGATACGCAGTATTTT. The gene calls are TRBV4-1 and TRBJ2-3; D uncertain. Per the germline V gene, CDR1 is MGHRA and CDR2 is YSYEKL. V was trimmed by 3 bases and J by 6 bases, leaving 4 bases between them. CDR3 size: 11 residues.

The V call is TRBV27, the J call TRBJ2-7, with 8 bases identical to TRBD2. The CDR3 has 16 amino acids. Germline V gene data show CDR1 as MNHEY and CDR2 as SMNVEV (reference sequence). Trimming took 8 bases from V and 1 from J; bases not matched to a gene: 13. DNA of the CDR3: TGTGCCAGCCGGCTAGCGGGTATAAGTGGGTCCTACGAGCAGTACTTC. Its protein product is CASRLAGISGSYEQYF.

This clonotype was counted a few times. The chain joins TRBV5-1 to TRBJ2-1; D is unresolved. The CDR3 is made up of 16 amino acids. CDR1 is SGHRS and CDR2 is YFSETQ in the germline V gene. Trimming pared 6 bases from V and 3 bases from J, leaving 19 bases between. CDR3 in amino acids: CASTPLALTFYNEQFF. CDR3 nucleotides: TGCGCCAGCACCCCTTTAGCTCTCACATTCTACAATGAGCAGTTCTTC.

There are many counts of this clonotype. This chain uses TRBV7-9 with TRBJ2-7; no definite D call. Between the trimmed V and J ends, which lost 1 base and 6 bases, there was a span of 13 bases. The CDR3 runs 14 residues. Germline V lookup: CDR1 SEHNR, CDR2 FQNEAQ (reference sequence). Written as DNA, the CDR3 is TGTGCCAGCAGCTTAGGGTCCCCACGCCCCGAGCAGTACTTC. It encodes CASSLGSPRPEQYF.

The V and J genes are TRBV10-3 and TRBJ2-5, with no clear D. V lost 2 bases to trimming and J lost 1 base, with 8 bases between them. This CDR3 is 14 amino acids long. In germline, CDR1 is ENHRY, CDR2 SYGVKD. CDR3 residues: CAISEVGTQETQYF. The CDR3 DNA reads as TGTGCCATCAGTGAGGTGGGAACCCAAGAGACCCAGTACTTC.

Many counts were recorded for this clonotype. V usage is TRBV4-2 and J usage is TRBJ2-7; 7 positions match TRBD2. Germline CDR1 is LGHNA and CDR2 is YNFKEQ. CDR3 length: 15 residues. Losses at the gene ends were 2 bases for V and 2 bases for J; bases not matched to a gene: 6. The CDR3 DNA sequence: TGTGCCAGCAGCCAAACGGTAGCGGGTCCCTACGAGCAGTACTTC. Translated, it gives CASSQTVAGPYEQYF.

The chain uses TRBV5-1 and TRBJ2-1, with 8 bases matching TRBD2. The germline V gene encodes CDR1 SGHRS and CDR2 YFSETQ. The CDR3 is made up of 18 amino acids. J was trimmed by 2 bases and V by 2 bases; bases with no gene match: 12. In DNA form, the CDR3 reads TGCGCCAGCAGCTTCAATTTCCTAGCGGGTTCAACCTACAATGAGCAGTTCTTC. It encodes CASSFNFLAGSTYNEQFF.

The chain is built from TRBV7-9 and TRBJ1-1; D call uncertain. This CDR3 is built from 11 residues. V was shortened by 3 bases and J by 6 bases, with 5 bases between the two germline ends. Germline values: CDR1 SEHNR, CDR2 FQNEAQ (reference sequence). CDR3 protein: CASSFSAEAFF. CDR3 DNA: TGTGCCAGCAGCTTTTCTGCTGAAGCTTTCTTT.